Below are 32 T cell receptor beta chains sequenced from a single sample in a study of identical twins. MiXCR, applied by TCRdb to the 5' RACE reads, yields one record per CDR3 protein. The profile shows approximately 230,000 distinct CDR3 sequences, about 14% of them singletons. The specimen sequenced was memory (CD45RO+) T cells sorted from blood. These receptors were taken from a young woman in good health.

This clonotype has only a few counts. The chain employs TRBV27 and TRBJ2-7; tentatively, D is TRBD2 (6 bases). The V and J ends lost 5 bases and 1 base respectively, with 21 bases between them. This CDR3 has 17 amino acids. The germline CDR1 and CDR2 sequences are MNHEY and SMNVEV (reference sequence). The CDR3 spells CASSPTTAREVSYEQYF. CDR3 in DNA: TGTGCCAGCAGTCCGACCACCGCTAGGGAGGTGTCCTACGAGCAGTACTTC.

CDR3 region: CASVDYSDTQYF. CDR3 nucleotide sequence: TGTGCCAGCGTGGACTACTCAGATACGCAGTATTTT. The rearrangement uses TRBV3-1 and TRBJ2-3; D possibly corresponds to TRBD2 (6 bases). V lost 8 bases, J lost 4 bases, and 10 bases lay in between. This CDR3 comprises 12 residues. The V gene's germline CDR1 is LGHDT and CDR2 YNNKEL (reference sequence).

The DNA for the CDR3 is TGTGCCAGCAGCACAAACGCAGATACGCAGTATTTT. Protein sequence: CASSTNADTQYF. The chain employs TRBV7-9 and TRBJ2-3; D remains ambiguous. Germline V gene sequence: CDR1 SEHNR, CDR2 FQNEAQ (reference sequence). CDR3 size: 12 residues. V dropped 5 bases and J dropped 4 bases, with 7 bases sitting between them.

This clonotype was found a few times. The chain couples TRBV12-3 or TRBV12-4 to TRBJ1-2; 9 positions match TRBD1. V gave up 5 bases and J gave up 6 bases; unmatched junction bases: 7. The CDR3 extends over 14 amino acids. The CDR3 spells CASSSRTGVNGYTF. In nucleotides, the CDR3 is TGTGCCAGCAGTAGTCGGACAGGGGTGAATGGCTACACCTTC.

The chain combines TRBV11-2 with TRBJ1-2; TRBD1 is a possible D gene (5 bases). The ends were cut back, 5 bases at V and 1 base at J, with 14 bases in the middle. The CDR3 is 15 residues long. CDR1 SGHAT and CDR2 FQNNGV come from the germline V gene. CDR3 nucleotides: TGTGCCAGCAGCCCTGGGGGGTTTTTTAACTATGGCTACACCTTC. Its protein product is CASSPGGFFNYGYTF.

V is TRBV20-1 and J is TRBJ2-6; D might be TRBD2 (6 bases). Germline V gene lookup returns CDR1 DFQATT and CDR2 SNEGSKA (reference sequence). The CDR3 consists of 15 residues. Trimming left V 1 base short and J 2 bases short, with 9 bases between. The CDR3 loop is CSARVSGAGANVLTF. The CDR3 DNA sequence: TGCAGTGCTAGAGTATCGGGGGCTGGGGCCAACGTCCTGACTTTC.

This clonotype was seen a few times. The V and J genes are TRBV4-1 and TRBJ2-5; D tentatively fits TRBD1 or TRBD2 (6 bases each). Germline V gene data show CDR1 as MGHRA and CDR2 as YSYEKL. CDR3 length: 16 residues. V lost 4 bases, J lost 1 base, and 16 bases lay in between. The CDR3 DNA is TGCGCCAGCAGCCGATTCACCGGGGGCTTCCAAGAGACCCAGTACTTC. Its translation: CASSRFTGGFQETQYF.

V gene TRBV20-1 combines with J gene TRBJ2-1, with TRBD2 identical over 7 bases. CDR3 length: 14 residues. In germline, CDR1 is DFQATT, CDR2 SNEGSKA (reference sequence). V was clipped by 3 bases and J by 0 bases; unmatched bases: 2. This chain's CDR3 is CSARRGSSYNEQFF. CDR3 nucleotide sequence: TGCAGTGCTAGGCGGGGGAGCTCCTACAATGAGCAGTTCTTC.

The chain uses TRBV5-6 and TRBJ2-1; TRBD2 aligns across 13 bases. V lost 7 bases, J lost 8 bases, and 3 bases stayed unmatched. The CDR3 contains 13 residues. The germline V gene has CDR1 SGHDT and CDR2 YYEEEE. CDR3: CASGTSGADEQFF. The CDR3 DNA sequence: TGTGCCAGCGGGACTAGCGGGGCTGATGAGCAGTTCTTC. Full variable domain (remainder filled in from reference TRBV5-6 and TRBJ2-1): DAGVTQSPTHLIKTRGQQVTLRCSPKSGHDTVSWYQQALGQGPQFIFQYYEEEERQRGNFPDRFSGHQFPNYSSELNVNALLLGDSALYLCASGTSGADEQFFGPGTRLTVL.

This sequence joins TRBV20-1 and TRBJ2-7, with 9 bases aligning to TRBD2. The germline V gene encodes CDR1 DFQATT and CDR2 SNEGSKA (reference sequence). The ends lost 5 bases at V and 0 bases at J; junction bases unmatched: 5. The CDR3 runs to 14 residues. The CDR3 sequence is CSACASGTSYEQYF. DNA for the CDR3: TGCAGTGCTTGTGCTAGCGGGACCTCCTACGAGCAGTACTTC.

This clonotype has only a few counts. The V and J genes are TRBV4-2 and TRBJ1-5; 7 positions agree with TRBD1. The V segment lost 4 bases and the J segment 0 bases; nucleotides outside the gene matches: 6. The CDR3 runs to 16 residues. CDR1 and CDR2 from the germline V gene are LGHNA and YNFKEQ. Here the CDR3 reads CASSRGTVGSNQPQHF. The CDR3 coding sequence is TGTGCCAGCAGCCGAGGGACAGTCGGTAGCAATCAGCCCCAGCATTTT.

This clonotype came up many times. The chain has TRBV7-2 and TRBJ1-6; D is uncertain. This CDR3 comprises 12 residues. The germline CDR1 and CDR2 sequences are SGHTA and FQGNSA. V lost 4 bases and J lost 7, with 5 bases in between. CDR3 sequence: CASSYQNSPLHF. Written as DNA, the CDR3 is TGTGCCAGCAGCTATCAAAATTCACCCCTCCACTTT.

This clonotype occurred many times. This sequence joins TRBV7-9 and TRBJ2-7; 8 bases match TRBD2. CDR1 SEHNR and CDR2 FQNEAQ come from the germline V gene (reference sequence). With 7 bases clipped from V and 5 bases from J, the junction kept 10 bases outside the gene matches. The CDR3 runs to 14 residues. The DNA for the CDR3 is TGTGCCAGCACCGTAAGCGGGGGTGCGAACGAGCAGTACTTC. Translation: CASTVSGGANEQYF.

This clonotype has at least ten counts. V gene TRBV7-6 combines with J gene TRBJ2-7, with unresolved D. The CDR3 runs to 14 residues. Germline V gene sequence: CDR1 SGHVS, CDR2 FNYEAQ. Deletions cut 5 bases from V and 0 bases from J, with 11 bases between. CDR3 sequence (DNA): TGTGCCAGCAGCCGAGCAGAAGCCTCCTACGAGCAGTACTTC. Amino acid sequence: CASSRAEASYEQYF.

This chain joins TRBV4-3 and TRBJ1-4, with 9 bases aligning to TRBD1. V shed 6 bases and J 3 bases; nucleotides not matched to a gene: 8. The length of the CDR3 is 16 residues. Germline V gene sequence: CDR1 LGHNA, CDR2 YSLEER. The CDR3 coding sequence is TGCGCCAGCAGGAAAAAACAGGGGGCCCCTAATGAAAAACTGTTTTTT. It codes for CASRKKQGAPNEKLFF.

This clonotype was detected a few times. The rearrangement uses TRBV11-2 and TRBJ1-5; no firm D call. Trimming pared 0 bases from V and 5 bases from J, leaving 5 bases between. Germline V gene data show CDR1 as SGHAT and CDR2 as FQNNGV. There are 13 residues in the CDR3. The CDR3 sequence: CASSLDQDQPQHF. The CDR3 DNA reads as TGTGCCAGCAGCTTAGATCAGGATCAGCCCCAGCATTTT.

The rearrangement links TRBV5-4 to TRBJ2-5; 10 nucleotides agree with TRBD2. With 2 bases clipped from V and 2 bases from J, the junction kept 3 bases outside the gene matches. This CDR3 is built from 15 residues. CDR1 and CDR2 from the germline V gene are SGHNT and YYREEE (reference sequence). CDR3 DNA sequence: TGTGCCAGCAGCTTACGGACTAGCGGTCAAGAGACCCAGTACTTC. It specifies CASSLRTSGQETQYF.

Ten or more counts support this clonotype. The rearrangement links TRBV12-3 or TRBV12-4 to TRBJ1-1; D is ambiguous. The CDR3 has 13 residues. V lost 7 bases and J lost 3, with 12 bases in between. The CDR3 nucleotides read TGTGCCAGCACCACCCGAAGTTACACTGAAGCTTTCTTT. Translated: CASTTRSYTEAFF.

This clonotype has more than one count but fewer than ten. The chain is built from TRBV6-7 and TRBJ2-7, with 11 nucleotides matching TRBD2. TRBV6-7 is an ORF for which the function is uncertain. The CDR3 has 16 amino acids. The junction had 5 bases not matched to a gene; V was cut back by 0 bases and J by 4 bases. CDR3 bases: TGTGCCAGCAGTTACTCTAGCGGGGGGGCCTTATACGAGCAGTACTTC. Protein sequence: CASSYSSGGALYEQYF.

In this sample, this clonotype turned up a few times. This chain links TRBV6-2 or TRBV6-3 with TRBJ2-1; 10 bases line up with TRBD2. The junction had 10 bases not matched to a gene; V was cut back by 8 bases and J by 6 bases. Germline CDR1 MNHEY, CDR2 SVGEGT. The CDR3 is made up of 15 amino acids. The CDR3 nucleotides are TGTGCCAGCCTTCTAGCGGGAGCTGGTAGCAATGAGCAGTTCTTC. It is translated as CASLLAGAGSNEQFF.

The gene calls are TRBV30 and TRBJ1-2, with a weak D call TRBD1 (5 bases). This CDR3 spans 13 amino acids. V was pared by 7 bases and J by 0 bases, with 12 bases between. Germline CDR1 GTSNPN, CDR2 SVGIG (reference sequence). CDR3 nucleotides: TGTGCCTCGCAGGGCCCCGCTAACTATGGCTACACCTTC. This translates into CASQGPANYGYTF.

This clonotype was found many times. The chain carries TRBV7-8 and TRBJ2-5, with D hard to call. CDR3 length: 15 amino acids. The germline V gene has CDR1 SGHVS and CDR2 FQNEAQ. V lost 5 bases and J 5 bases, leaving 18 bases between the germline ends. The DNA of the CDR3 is TGTGCCAGCAGCCCATCGTTGGGTCATGGGGAGACCCAGTACTTC. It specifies CASSPSLGHGETQYF.

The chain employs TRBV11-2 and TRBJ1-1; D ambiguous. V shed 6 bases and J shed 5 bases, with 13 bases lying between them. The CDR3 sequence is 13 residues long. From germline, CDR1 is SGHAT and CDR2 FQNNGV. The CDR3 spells CASRLTQVTEAFF. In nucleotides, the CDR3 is TGTGCCAGCAGACTCACCCAGGTGACTGAAGCTTTCTTT.

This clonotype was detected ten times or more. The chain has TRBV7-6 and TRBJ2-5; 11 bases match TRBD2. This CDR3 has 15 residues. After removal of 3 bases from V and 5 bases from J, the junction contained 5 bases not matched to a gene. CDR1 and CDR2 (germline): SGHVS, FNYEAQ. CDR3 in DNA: TGTGCCAGCAGCTTGGGACTAGCGGTTGGGGAGACCCAGTACTTC. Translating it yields CASSLGLAVGETQYF.

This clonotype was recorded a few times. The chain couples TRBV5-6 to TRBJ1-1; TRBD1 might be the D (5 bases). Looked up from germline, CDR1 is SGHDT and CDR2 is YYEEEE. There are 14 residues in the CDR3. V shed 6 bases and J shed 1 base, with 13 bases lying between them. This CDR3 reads CASNRGGGNTEAFF. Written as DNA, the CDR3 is TGTGCCAGCAACCGGGGGGGAGGGAACACTGAAGCTTTCTTT.

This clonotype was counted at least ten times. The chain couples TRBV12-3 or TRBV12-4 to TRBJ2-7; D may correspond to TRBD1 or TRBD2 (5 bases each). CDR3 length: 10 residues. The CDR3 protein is CLGTHYEQYF. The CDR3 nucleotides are TGTCTCGGGACCCACTACGAGCAGTACTTC.

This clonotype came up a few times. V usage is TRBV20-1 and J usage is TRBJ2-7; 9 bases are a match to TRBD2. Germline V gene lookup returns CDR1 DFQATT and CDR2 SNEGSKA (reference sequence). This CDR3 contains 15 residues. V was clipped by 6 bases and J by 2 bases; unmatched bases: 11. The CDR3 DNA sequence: TGCAGTGCCCGGCCCCAGCGGGGGGACACCTACGAGCAGTACTTC. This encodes CSARPQRGDTYEQYF.

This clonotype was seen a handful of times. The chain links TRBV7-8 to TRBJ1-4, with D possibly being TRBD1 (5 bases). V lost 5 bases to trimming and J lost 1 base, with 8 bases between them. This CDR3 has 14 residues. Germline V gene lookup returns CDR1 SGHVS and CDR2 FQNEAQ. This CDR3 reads CASSMTETNEKLFF. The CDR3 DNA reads TGTGCCAGCAGCATGACAGAAACTAATGAAAAACTGTTTTTT.

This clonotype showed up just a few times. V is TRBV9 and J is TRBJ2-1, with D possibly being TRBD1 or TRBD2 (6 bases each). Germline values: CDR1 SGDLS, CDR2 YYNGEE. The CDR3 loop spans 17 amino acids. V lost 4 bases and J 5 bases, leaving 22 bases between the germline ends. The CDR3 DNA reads TGTGCCAGCAGCCGACACATCGGGGGCGGGAACGACAATGAGCAGTTCTTC. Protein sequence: CASSRHIGGGNDNEQFF.

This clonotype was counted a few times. CDR3 residues: CASSSQGSNTEAFF. The CDR3 DNA follows: TGCGCCAGCAGCTCACAGGGGTCGAACACTGAAGCTTTCTTT. This chain connects TRBV5-1 to TRBJ1-1, with TRBD1 matching 7 bases. Germline V lookup: CDR1 SGHRS, CDR2 YFSETQ. The V gene end was trimmed by 3 bases and the J gene end by 1 base; junction bases not matched to a gene: 3. The CDR3 has 14 amino acids. Filled out from reference TRBV5-1 and TRBJ1-1, the complete variable domain reads KAGVTQTPRYLIKTRGQQVTLSCSPISGHRSVSWYQQTPGQGLQFLFEYFSETQRNKGNFPGRFSGRQFSNSRSEMNVSTLELGDSALYLCASSSQGSNTEAFFGQGTRLTVV.

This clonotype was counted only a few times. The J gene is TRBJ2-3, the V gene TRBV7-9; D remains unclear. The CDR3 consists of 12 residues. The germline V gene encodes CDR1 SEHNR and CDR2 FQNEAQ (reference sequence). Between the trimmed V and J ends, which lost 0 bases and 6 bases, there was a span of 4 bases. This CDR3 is CASSLAVDTQYF. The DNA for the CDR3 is TGTGCCAGCAGCTTAGCCGTTGATACGCAGTATTTT.

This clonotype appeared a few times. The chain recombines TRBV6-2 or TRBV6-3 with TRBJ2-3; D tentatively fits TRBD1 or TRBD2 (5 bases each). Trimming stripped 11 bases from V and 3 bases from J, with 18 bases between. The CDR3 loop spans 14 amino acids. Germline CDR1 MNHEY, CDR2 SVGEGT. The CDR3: CACRRDGGTDTQYF. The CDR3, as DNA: TGTGCCTGCCGACGGGACGGCGGGACAGATACGCAGTATTTT.